This T cell receptor beta chain was recorded in a study of vaccination effects on CD4 cells after COVID-19. Looking at the study overall: Sequencing followed a ViraFEST assay step that expanded antigen-specific CD4+ T cells with viral peptide pools. The median interval between the second dose and post-vaccine sampling was 72 days.

As regards this clone: Antigen unknown.

Here immunoSEQ multiplex PCR was the method, and the copy in TCRdb shows in-frame clones only, minus some. The sample includes around 62,000 clones, 74% seen only once; the top ten take about 2.2%. This CDR3 has 16 amino acids. The V end was cut by 5 bases, the J end by 0 bases, with 15 bases between. CDR1 and CDR2 (germline): MNHEY, SMNVEV (reference sequence). Culture lasted 10 days before CD4+ T cell isolation. Vaccine administered to participants consisted of two doses of either BNT162b2 or mRNA-1273. The healthy vaccine recipients, who had no prior SARS-CoV-2 infection, showed negative nucleocapsid antibodies. Cultures received IL-2 medium that replaced half the medium on days 3 and 7.

The TCR comes from a human donor who received a COVID-19 vaccine. The rearrangement joins TRBV27 to TRBJ2-3; D may be TRBD1 (6 bases). The starting material was CD4+ T cells from PBMCs cultured without peptide, obtained after COVID-19 vaccination. CDR3 sequence (DNA): TGTGCCAGCAGTCCCCGGACAGCCCAAAGCACAGATACGCAGTATTTT. This sequence encodes CASSPRTAQSTDTQYF.